This entry lists 27 T cell receptor beta chains sequenced from one sample in a study of neoadjuvant anti-PD-1 for oral cavity cancer. Profiling relied on immunoSEQ multiplex PCR, and the TCRdb table lists in-frame clones only, not all of them. The data show over 6,500 clones, with around 74% seen just once and around 3.1% held by the top ten. The sample was PBMCs, taken before nivolumab (anti-PD-1) treatment. These TCRs come from a person between 40 and 79 years old with oral cavity squamous cell carcinoma.

The chain uses TRBV19 and TRBJ2-2, with D tentatively TRBD1 or TRBD2 (6 bases each). V was cut by 1 base and J by 6 bases, with 21 bases left in between. This CDR3 contains 18 residues. Germline values: CDR1 LNHDA, CDR2 SQIVND (reference sequence). CDR3 sequence (DNA): TGTGCCAGTAGTATAGGAAATTTCGGGGAGGACAGCTCCGGGGAGCTGTTTTTT. It codes for CASSIGNFGEDSSGELFF.

The genes are TRBV11-2 and TRBJ1-1, with a weak D call TRBD1 (5 bases). The CDR3 is 17 residues long. Trimming removed 1 base at V and 4 bases at J, with 19 bases between. CDR1 and CDR2 (germline): SGHAT, FQNNGV. This CDR3 reads CASSLGPAARVSTEAFF. The CDR3 DNA sequence: TGTGCCAGCAGCTTAGGCCCAGCTGCCAGGGTGAGCACTGAAGCTTTCTTT. The variable domain in full, with the rest retrieved from reference TRBV11-2 and TRBJ1-1, is EAGVAQSPRYKIIEKRQSVAFWCNPISGHATLYWYQQILGQGPKLLIQFQNNGVVDDSQLPKDRFSAERLKGVDSTLKIQPAKLEDSAVYLCASSLGPAARVSTEAFFGQGTRLTVV.

CDR3 region: CASSVEGARGNTIYF. The DNA for the CDR3 is TGTGCCAGCAGCGTAGAGGGGGCGCGTGGAAACACCATATATTTT. The chain couples TRBV9 to TRBJ1-3; 7 nucleotides align to TRBD1. The CDR3 runs 15 residues. Per germline, CDR1 SGDLS and CDR2 YYNGEE. V trimming: 0 bases; J trimming: 3 bases; junction bases outside the gene matches: 3.

The J gene is TRBJ1-2, the V gene TRBV10-1; D might be TRBD1 (5 bases). Trimming removed 0 bases at V and 9 bases at J, with 14 bases between. CDR3 length equals 14 residues. From germline, CDR1 is WNHNN and CDR2 SYGVQD (reference sequence). CDR3 nucleotide sequence: TGCGCCAGCAGTGAGTCGACAGTCTCCAGTAGCTACACCTTC. It translates to CASSESTVSSSYTF.

CDR3 loop: CASSWVYNSPLHF. As DNA, the CDR3 is TGTGCCAGCAGTTGGGTATATAATTCACCCCTCCACTTT. The rearrangement links TRBV27 to TRBJ1-6, with D hard to call. Trimming took off 4 bases at V and 4 bases at J, with 5 bases between the two ends. Per germline, CDR1 MNHEY and CDR2 SMNVEV (reference sequence). The CDR3 is 13 residues long.

The CDR3 is CASSNRLGDQPQHF. The DNA of the CDR3 is TGTGCCAGCAGTAACCGACTGGGGGATCAGCCCCAGCATTTT. The chain combines TRBV6-5 with TRBJ1-5; TRBD1 is a possible D gene (5 bases). The CDR3 length is 14 residues. Germline assignment: CDR1 MNHEY and CDR2 SVGAGI. Trimming shortened V by 5 bases and J by 5 bases, and 13 bases separated the two germline ends.

The V and J genes are TRBV7-8 and TRBJ1-4, with 7 bases matching TRBD1. Germline lookup yields CDR1 SGHVS and CDR2 FQNEAQ. CDR3 size: 15 residues. J gave up 7 bases and V 0 bases, and 5 bases lay outside the gene matches. The CDR3 DNA sequence: TGTGCCAGCAGCTTAGCGCAGGGGGAGGTTGAAAAACTGTTTTTT. This sequence encodes CASSLAQGEVEKLFF.

The CDR3 sequence is CASSLRLAGEETQYF. The DNA for the CDR3 is TGTGCCAGCAGCTTGCGGCTAGCGGGGGAAGAGACCCAGTACTTC. V and J are TRBV7-9 and TRBJ2-5; 10 positions agree with TRBD2. This CDR3 has 15 residues. Germline assignment: CDR1 SEHNR and CDR2 FQNEAQ (reference sequence). V shed 3 bases and J 3 bases; nucleotides not matched to a gene: 4.

V usage is TRBV4-1 and J usage is TRBJ2-7; D may be TRBD1 (6 bases). The ends were cut back, 3 bases at V and 6 bases at J, with 21 bases in the middle. The CDR3 has 16 residues. Germline CDR1 MGHRA, CDR2 YSYEKL. CDR3 region: CASSQHVTGSRGEQYF. Written as DNA, the CDR3 is TGCGCCAGCAGCCAGCACGTAACAGGGTCTCGCGGCGAGCAGTACTTC.

This clone has a single count. V gene TRBV5-6 combines with J gene TRBJ2-3, with D unclear. Germline V gives CDR1 SGHDT, CDR2 YYEEEE. Trimming removed 0 bases at V and 4 bases at J, with 3 bases between. CDR3 length: 12 residues. DNA for the CDR3: TGTGCCAGCAGCTTGGAGCCAGATACGCAGTATTTT. It codes for CASSLEPDTQYF.

The chain uses TRBV4-3 and TRBJ1-1; no reliable D call. The length of the CDR3 is 15 residues. Germline CDR1 is LGHNA and CDR2 is YSLEER. Trimming removed 0 bases from V and 0 bases from J, with 8 bases in between. CDR3: CASSQDFIMNTEAFF. In DNA, the CDR3 is TGCGCCAGCAGCCAAGACTTCATTATGAACACTGAAGCTTTCTTT.

This clone has just a few counts. This chain connects TRBV4-1 to TRBJ2-7, with D perhaps given as TRBD1 or TRBD2 (6 bases each). CDR3 length equals 15 residues. Looked up from germline, CDR1 is MGHRA and CDR2 is YSYEKL. Trimming left V 1 base short and J 3 bases short, with 13 bases between. This CDR3 reads CASSQASGAGYEQYF. CDR3 nucleotides: TGCGCCAGCAGCCAAGCTTCGGGGGCCGGCTACGAGCAGTACTTC.

This chain links TRBV6-1 with TRBJ2-5, with 8 bases lining up with TRBD2. The CDR3 contains 16 residues. Germline trimming cut 0 bases from V and 5 bases from J; bases unmatched to any gene: 8. Germline V CDR1 and CDR2: MNHNS, SASEGT. This chain's CDR3 is CASSEATGGVSETQYF. The CDR3 DNA is TGTGCCAGCAGTGAAGCGACCGGGGGGGTTTCGGAGACCCAGTACTTC.

This clone has only one observation. The V call is TRBV11-2, the J call TRBJ1-2; D remains unclear. The length of the CDR3 is 13 residues. Trimming took 3 bases from V and 6 from J, leaving 11 bases between them. The germline gives CDR1 SGHAT, CDR2 FQNNGV. The CDR3 DNA follows: TGTGCCAGCAGCTTGGGGTTGTACGATGGCTACACCTTC. Its protein is CASSLGLYDGYTF.

The V and J genes are TRBV9 and TRBJ2-5; 7 bases line up with TRBD2. From germline, CDR1 is SGDLS and CDR2 YYNGEE. V lost 0 bases, J lost 5 bases, and 7 bases stayed unmatched. The CDR3 runs 15 residues. CDR3 in DNA: TGTGCCAGCAGCGTAGTGGGGCTAGCGGCGGAGACCCAGTACTTC. Residues: CASSVVGLAAETQYF.

The rearrangement links TRBV9 to TRBJ1-4, with a tentative D call TRBD1 (5 bases). The CDR3 is 15 residues long. CDR1 SGDLS and CDR2 YYNGEE come from the germline V gene. Trimming took 3 bases from V and 8 from J, leaving 17 bases between them. This CDR3 reads CASSADTRDGEKLFF. CDR3 coding DNA: TGTGCCAGCAGCGCCGACACCAGGGATGGGGAAAAACTGTTTTTT. The variable domain in full, completed from reference TRBV9 and TRBJ1-4, reads DSGVTQTPKHLITATGQRVTLRCSPRSGDLSVYWYQQSLDQGLQFLIQYYNGEERAKGNILERFSAQQFPDLHSELNLSSLELGDSALYFCASSADTRDGEKLFFGSGTQLSVL.

The V call is TRBV4-3, the J call TRBJ2-1, with D possibly TRBD2 on 5 matching bases. The V gene lost 0 bases and the J gene lost 4 bases, with 13 bases spanning the gap. Germline CDR1 is LGHNA and CDR2 is YSLEER. This CDR3 contains 16 residues. The CDR3 DNA reads TGCGCCAGCAGCCAAGAAACTCAGCGGTTGTACAATGAGCAGTTCTTC. This sequence encodes CASSQETQRLYNEQFF.

The rearrangement joins TRBV6-6 to TRBJ2-5; no clear D gene. Germline CDR1 reads MNHNY; CDR2 reads SVGAGI (reference sequence). The V end was cut by 1 base, the J end by 5 bases, with 11 bases between. The CDR3 extends over 14 amino acids. The CDR3 nucleotides read TGTGCCAGCAGTTACTACGAACCGTGGGAGACCCAGTACTTC. Translated, it gives CASSYYEPWETQYF.

This clone was seen once. This chain links TRBV4-2 with TRBJ2-4; the match to TRBD2 covers 8 bases. The CDR3 loop spans 16 amino acids. The V gene's germline CDR1 is LGHNA and CDR2 YNFKEQ. V was clipped by 0 bases and J by 8 bases; unmatched bases: 9. CDR3 DNA: TGTGCCAGCAGCCAAGATCGGCGGGGGGCTATTTACATTCAGTACTTC. It yields the protein CASSQDRRGAIYIQYF.

J is TRBJ2-7 and V is TRBV2, with 7 nucleotides matching TRBD2. V shed 6 bases and J 5 bases; nucleotides not matched to a gene: 4. CDR3 size: 12 residues. In germline, CDR1 is SNHLY, CDR2 FYNNEI. DNA of the CDR3: TGTGCCAGCAGAGTAGCGGGCGACGAGCAGTACTTC. As protein: CASRVAGDEQYF. The variable domain in full, with the rest retrieved from reference TRBV2 and TRBJ2-7, is EPEVTQTPSHQVTQMGQEVILRCVPISNHLYFYWYRQILGQKVEFLVSFYNNEISEKSEIFDDQFSVERPDGSNFTLKIRSTKLEDSAMYFCASRVAGDEQYFGPGTRLTVT.

This clone is labeled as medium-sized. This chain uses TRBV10-3 with TRBJ1-5; D remains unclear. This CDR3 is 12 amino acids long. The V and J ends lost 3 bases and 9 bases respectively, with 9 bases between them. Germline values: CDR1 ENHRY, CDR2 SYGVKD. DNA for the CDR3: TGTGCCATCAGTGAAGTAGGGCGGCCCCAGCATTTT. Protein sequence: CAISEVGRPQHF.

V and J are TRBV4-3 and TRBJ2-1, with no clear D. CDR1 and CDR2 (germline): LGHNA, YSLEER. Trimming pared 2 bases from V and 9 bases from J, leaving 14 bases between. The CDR3 contains 14 residues. In DNA, the CDR3 is TGCGCCAGCAGCCAATCCTCCTTCTGGGGTGAGCAGTTCTTC. It codes for CASSQSSFWGEQFF.

The chain combines TRBV7-2 with TRBJ1-6; a weak D match, TRBD1 (5 bases). The CDR3 is 14 residues long. Germline values: CDR1 SGHTA, CDR2 FQGNSA. Trimming removed 5 bases at V and 6 bases at J, with 11 bases between. The CDR3 DNA sequence: TGTGCCAGCAGCCCTAGACAGCTTAATTCACCCCTCCACTTT. Amino acid sequence: CASSPRQLNSPLHF.

This rearrangement joins TRBV11-2 to TRBJ1-1; unclear D gene. CDR3 length: 13 amino acids. Germline CDR1 and CDR2: SGHAT and FQNNGV. V lost 3 bases, J lost 4 bases, and 9 bases lay in between. The CDR3 DNA reads TGTGCCAGCAGCTTTCCGGGGTTCACTGAAGCTTTCTTT. Its translation: CASSFPGFTEAFF. Variable domain in full (rest from reference TRBV11-2 and TRBJ1-1): EAGVAQSPRYKIIEKRQSVAFWCNPISGHATLYWYQQILGQGPKLLIQFQNNGVVDDSQLPKDRFSAERLKGVDSTLKIQPAKLEDSAVYLCASSFPGFTEAFFGQGTRLTVV.

The chain recombines TRBV28 with TRBJ1-6; perhaps TRBD1 as D (5 bases). The germline CDR1 and CDR2 sequences are MDHEN and SYDVKM. Trimming removed 2 bases at V and 7 bases at J, with 9 bases between. The CDR3 sequence is 14 residues long. CDR3 in amino acids: CASSLAGWNSPLHF. In DNA, the CDR3 is TGTGCCAGCAGTTTAGCAGGGTGGAATTCACCCCTCCACTTT.

V and J are TRBV27 and TRBJ1-2, with D possibly TRBD1 on 5 matching bases. The CDR3 contains 14 residues. V was trimmed by 5 bases and J by 0 bases, leaving 10 bases between them. CDR1 is MNHEY and CDR2 is SMNVEV in the germline V gene (reference sequence). The CDR3 nucleotides are TGTGCCAGCAGTCCAGGACAAGCTAACTATGGCTACACCTTC. It specifies CASSPGQANYGYTF.

The chain combines TRBV4-3 with TRBJ1-1, with no clear D. The germline V and J ends were trimmed by 0 bases and 1 base, with 12 bases remaining between them. The CDR3 is made up of 16 amino acids. From germline, CDR1 is LGHNA and CDR2 YSLEER. The DNA for the CDR3 is TGCGCCAGCAGCCAAGATGTTACGGAGACGAACACTGAAGCTTTCTTT. Its protein product is CASSQDVTETNTEAFF.